This T cell receptor beta chain is drawn from a study of T-cell memory formation after mild COVID-19. TCRdb reprocessed the 5' RACE reads via MiXCR and lists one record per CDR3 protein. Seen here are some 600,000 distinct CDR3 sequences, approximately 15% observed once, and the top ten hold roughly 7.8%. This clonotype was counted between two and nine times. CDR3 length: 16 residues. Between the trimmed V and J ends, which lost 5 bases and 1 base, there was a span of 17 bases. The V gene's germline CDR1 is LGHNA and CDR2 YSLEER. The source material was PBMCs or a T cell subset sorted from them (not recorded which). The clonotype comes from an adult woman who had mild COVID-19 (a few samples of this study predate the infection). Cell type and time point are not known. The rearrangement links TRBV4-3 to TRBJ1-1; perhaps TRBD1 as D (6 bases). CDR3 amino acids: CASSDALTGWNTEAFF. Written as DNA, the CDR3 is TGCGCCAGCAGCGACGCCTTGACAGGTTGGAACACTGAAGCTTTCTTT.